A single TCR beta chain is shown here with its context. The antigen remains unidentified. The V gene end was trimmed by 4 bases and the J gene end by 1 base; junction bases not matched to a gene: 5. This CDR3 is 16 amino acids long. The germline gives CDR1 MDHEN, CDR2 SYDVKM. The protocol was immunoSEQ multiplex PCR, while the TCRdb copy is restricted to in-frame clones and leaves out a portion. In the table there are roughly 13,000 clones, roughly nine tenths of which are singletons. This sample is part of a study of T cells in narcolepsy. Whole-study context: Donors had narcolepsy type 1 or type 2, or were healthy controls.

Findings of the study overall: Healthy controls reportedly lacked the autoreactive clonotypes serially found in patients' blood. Autoreactive HCRT-specific and TRIB2-specific clonotypes were marked in same-patient CSF-versus-blood CD4+ comparisons. No autoreactive T cell clone sequences appeared in some memory CD4+ repertoires.

The receptor was isolated from a human donor with narcolepsy. The V call is TRBV28, the J call TRBJ2-1; 9 bases agree with TRBD2. Sequencing was done on a sample of CD45RA- memory CD4+ T cells from PBMCs. The DNA for the CDR3 is TGTGCCAGCAGTTCTAGACTAGCGGCTTCCTACAATGAGCAGTTCTTC. It is translated as CASSSRLAASYNEQFF.